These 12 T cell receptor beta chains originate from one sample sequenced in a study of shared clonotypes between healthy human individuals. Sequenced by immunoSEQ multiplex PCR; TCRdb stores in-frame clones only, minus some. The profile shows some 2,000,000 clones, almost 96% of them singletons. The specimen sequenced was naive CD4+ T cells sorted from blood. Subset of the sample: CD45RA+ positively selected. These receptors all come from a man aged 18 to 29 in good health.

The DNA of the CDR3 is TGTGCCAGCAGCTTGGACATGGGGCCCCAGCATTTT. Protein: CASSLDMGPQHF. The rearrangement links TRBV5-4 to TRBJ1-5, with D hard to call. The germline CDR1 and CDR2 sequences are SGHNT and YYREEE (reference sequence). The CDR3 is 12 residues long. Deletions cut 0 bases from V and 9 bases from J, with 7 bases between.

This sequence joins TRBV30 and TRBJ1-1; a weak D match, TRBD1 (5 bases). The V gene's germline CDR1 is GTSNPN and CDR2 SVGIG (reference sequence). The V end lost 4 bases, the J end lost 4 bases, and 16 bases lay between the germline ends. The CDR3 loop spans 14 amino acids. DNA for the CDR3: TGTGCCTGGATTCTTAGGGGCAGTGTCACTGAAGCTTTCTTT. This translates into CAWILRGSVTEAFF.

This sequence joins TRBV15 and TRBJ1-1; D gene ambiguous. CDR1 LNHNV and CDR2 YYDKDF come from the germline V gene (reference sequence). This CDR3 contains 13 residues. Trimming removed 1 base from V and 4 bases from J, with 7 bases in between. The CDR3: CATSRALGTEAFF. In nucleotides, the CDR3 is TGTGCCACCAGCAGAGCCCTGGGCACTGAAGCTTTCTTT.

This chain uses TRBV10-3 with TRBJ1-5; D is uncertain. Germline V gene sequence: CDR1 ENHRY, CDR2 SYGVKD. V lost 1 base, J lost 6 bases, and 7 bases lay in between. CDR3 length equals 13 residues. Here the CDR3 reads CAISELVSQPQHF. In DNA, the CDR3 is TGTGCCATCAGTGAGTTGGTCAGTCAGCCCCAGCATTTT.

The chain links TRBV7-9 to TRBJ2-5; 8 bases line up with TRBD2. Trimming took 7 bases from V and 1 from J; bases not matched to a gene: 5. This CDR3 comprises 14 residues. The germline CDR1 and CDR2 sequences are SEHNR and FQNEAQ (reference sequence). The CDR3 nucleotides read TGTGCCAGCAATCGGGCGGGGGGCCAAGAGACCCAGTACTTC. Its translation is CASNRAGGQETQYF.

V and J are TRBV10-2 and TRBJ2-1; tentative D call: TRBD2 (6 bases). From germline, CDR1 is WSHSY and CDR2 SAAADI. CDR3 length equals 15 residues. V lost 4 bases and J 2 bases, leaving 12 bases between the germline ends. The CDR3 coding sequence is TGCGCCAGCAGTGGGGACGGGGGTACCTACAATGAGCAGTTCTTC. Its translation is CASSGDGGTYNEQFF.

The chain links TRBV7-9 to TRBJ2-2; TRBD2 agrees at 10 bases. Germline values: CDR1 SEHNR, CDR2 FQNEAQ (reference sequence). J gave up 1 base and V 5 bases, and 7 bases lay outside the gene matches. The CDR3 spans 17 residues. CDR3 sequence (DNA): TGTGCCAGCAGCCTGACCTTAGCGGGAGGGAACACCGGGGAGCTGTTTTTT. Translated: CASSLTLAGGNTGELFF.

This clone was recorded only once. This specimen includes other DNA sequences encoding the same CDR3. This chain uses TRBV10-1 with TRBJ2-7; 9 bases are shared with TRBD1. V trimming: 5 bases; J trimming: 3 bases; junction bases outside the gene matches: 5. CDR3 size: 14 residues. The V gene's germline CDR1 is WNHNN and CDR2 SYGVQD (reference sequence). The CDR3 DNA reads TGCGCCAGCAGTCCCGGGACAGGGCTCTACGAGCAGTACTTC. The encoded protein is CASSPGTGLYEQYF.

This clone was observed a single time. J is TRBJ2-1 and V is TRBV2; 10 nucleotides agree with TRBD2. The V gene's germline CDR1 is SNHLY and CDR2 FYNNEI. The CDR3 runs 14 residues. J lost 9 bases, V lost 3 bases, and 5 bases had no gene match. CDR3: CASSEGTSDSEQFF. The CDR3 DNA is TGTGCCAGCAGTGAGGGGACTAGCGATAGTGAGCAGTTCTTC.

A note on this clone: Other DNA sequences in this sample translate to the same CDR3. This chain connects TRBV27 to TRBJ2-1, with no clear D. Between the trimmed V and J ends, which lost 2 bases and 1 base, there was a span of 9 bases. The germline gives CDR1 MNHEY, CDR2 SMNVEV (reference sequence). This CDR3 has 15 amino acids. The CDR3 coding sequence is TGTGCCAGCAGTTTAGGGCCGGGTTCCTACAATGAGCAGTTCTTC. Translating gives CASSLGPGSYNEQFF.

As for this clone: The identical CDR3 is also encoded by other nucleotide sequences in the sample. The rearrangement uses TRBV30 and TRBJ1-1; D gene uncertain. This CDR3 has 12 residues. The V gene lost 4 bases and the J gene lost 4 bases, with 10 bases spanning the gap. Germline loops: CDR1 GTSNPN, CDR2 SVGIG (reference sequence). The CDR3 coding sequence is TGTGCCTGGAAGAGTCTGGGCACTGAAGCTTTCTTT. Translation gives CAWKSLGTEAFF.

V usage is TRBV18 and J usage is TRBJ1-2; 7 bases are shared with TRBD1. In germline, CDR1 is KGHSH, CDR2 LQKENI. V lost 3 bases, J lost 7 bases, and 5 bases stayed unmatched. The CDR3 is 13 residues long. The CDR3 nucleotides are TGTGCCAGCTCACCGACAGGGAGGCTTGGCTACACCTTC. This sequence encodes CASSPTGRLGYTF.